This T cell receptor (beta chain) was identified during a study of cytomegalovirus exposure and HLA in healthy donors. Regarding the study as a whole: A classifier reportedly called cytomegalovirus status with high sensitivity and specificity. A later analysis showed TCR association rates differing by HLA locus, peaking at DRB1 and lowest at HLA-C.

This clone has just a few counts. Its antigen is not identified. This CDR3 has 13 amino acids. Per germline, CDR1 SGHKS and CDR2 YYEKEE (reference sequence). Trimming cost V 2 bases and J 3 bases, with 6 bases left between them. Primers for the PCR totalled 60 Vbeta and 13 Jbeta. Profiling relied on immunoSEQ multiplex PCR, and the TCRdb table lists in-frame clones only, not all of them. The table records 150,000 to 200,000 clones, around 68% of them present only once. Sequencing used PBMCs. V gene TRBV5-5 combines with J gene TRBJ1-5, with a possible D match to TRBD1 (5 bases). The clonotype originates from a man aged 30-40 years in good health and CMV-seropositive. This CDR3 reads CASSLQDNQPQHF. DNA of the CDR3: TGTGCCAGCAGCTTACAGGACAATCAGCCCCAGCATTTT.